The 32 T cell receptor beta chains reported below all come from one sample, sequenced in a study of T cell repertoires in cytomegalovirus infection. TCRdb re-analysed the reads in MiXCR, keeping a single row per CDR3 protein. This repertoire shows 400,000 to 550,000 distinct CDR3 sequences, approximately 10% found once; its top ten account for roughly 10%. Sequencing was done on a sample of PBMCs. Receptor source: a human donor in good health (CMV status not recorded). Some clones in this sample may be carry-over from other donors' samples.

This clonotype was observed at least ten times. This chain uses TRBV28 with TRBJ2-3, with 10 nucleotides matching TRBD2. Germline V gene data show CDR1 as MDHEN and CDR2 as SYDVKM. V lost 6 bases and J lost 4; bases outside the gene matches: 10. This CDR3 region has 16 residues. The CDR3 reads CASRHPSGRIADTQYF. The CDR3 DNA reads TGTGCCAGCAGACACCCTAGCGGGAGAATAGCAGATACGCAGTATTTT.

As concerns this clonotype: A much larger clone lies one base from this, so it may be a read error. The J gene is TRBJ2-1, the V gene TRBV7-9; weak D call: TRBD1 (6 bases). This CDR3 is 15 amino acids long. The germline CDR1 and CDR2 sequences are SEHNR and FQNEAQ (reference sequence). The CDR3: CASSRGQTYYNEQLF. In nucleotides, the CDR3 is TGTGCCAGCAGCCGTGGACAGACCTACTACAATGAGCAGCTCTTC. Full variable domain (rest looked up from reference TRBV7-9 and TRBJ2-1): DTGVSQNPRHKITKRGQNVTFRCDPISEHNRLYWYRQTLGQGPEFLTYFQNEAQLEKSRLLSDRFSAERPKGSFSTLEIQRTEQGDSAMYLCASSRGQTYYNEQLFGPGTRLTVL.

This clonotype occurred many times. The chain combines TRBV7-8 with TRBJ1-2; D may be TRBD1 (5 bases). Germline CDR1 is SGHVS and CDR2 is FQNEAQ. The length of the CDR3 is 14 residues. V lost 6 bases and J 4 bases, leaving 15 bases between the germline ends. CDR3: CASSDARGPYGYTF. In nucleotides, the CDR3 is TGTGCCAGCAGTGATGCGAGGGGACCCTATGGCTACACCTTC.

This clonotype has at least ten counts. This sequence joins TRBV28 and TRBJ1-1; D possibly corresponds to TRBD1 (6 bases). With 7 bases removed from V and 6 bases from J, the gap between germline ends came to 24 bases. Germline CDR1 is MDHEN and CDR2 is SYDVKM. This CDR3 has 16 residues. The chain's CDR3 is CASTMGGSPRRAEAFF. In DNA, the CDR3 is TGTGCCAGCACCATGGGGGGCTCACCCAGGAGGGCTGAAGCTTTCTTT.

In its sample, this clonotype was seen many times. The chain couples TRBV12-3 or TRBV12-4 to TRBJ1-5; 8 nucleotides agree with TRBD1. V shed 5 bases, J shed 2 bases, and the junction held 17 bases outside the gene matches. The CDR3 loop spans 19 amino acids. CDR3 DNA: TGTGCCAGCAGTCTTCACGGACAGGGTGGGGCCAGGGGCAATCAGCCCCAGCATTTT. Residues: CASSLHGQGGARGNQPQHF.

The gene calls are TRBV5-6 and TRBJ1-4, with 10 bases fitting TRBD1. The CDR3 sequence is 17 residues long. In germline, CDR1 is SGHDT, CDR2 YYEEEE. V shed 3 bases and J 7 bases; nucleotides not matched to a gene: 12. The CDR3 sequence: CASSWTGGEGLGEKLFF. CDR3 bases: TGTGCCAGCAGCTGGACAGGGGGTGAGGGGCTAGGTGAAAAACTGTTTTTT.

This clonotype has only a few counts. This rearrangement joins TRBV6-6 to TRBJ2-2; D is possibly TRBD2 (5 bases). This CDR3 spans 13 amino acids. Trimming shortened V by 3 bases and J by 6 bases, and 8 bases separated the two germline ends. Germline CDR1 reads MNHNY; CDR2 reads SVGAGI (reference sequence). The CDR3 nucleotides read TGTGCCAGCAGTTATCAGGAGGCCGGGGAGCTGTTTTTT. It translates to CASSYQEAGELFF.

This clonotype showed up many times. The chain uses TRBV28 and TRBJ2-4; TRBD2 agrees at 8 bases. The germline CDR1 and CDR2 sequences are MDHEN and SYDVKM. Germline trimming cut 8 bases from V and 6 bases from J; bases unmatched to any gene: 12. The CDR3 totals 15 residues. The CDR3 region is CASSSSAGAVNIQYF. The CDR3 DNA is TGTGCCAGCTCCTCCTCAGCGGGAGCGGTAAACATTCAGTACTTC.

This clonotype has just a few counts. The chain combines TRBV12-3 or TRBV12-4 with TRBJ1-5; D may be TRBD1 (5 bases). V dropped 1 base and J dropped 8 bases, with 18 bases sitting between them. The CDR3 covers 16 residues. The CDR3 DNA reads TGTGCCAGCAGTTTAGATCGGGTGGGGCCTAGGGAGCCCCAGCATTTT. Its protein product is CASSLDRVGPREPQHF.

The rearrangement joins TRBV5-1 to TRBJ1-4; a weak D match, TRBD1 (6 bases). Trimming removed 1 base from V and 0 bases from J, with 13 bases in between. The CDR3 loop spans 17 amino acids. Germline CDR1 is SGHRS and CDR2 is YFSETQ. CDR3 in DNA: TGCGCCAGCAGCTTGTTGGTTCAGGGGCCAACTAATGAAAAACTGTTTTTT. Translating it yields CASSLLVQGPTNEKLFF. Full variable domain (remainder filled in from reference TRBV5-1 and TRBJ1-4): KAGVTQTPRYLIKTRGQQVTLSCSPISGHRSVSWYQQTPGQGLQFLFEYFSETQRNKGNFPGRFSGRQFSNSRSEMNVSTLELGDSALYLCASSLLVQGPTNEKLFFGSGTQLSVL.

This clonotype was picked up a small number of times. V usage is TRBV4-1 and J usage is TRBJ2-1; 9 bases agree with TRBD2. J was trimmed by 0 bases and V by 4 bases; bases with no gene match: 10. The CDR3 loop spans 18 amino acids. CDR1 and CDR2 (germline): MGHRA, YSYEKL. CDR3 sequence: CASSPRERGAISYNEQFF. Here the CDR3 DNA reads TGCGCCAGCAGCCCCCGGGAGCGGGGGGCGATCTCCTACAATGAGCAGTTCTTC.

This clonotype was observed at least ten times. CDR3 nucleotides: TGTGCCACCAGCAGAGATGCGATCACCGGGGAGCTGTTTTTT. This codes for CATSRDAITGELFF. V gene TRBV15 combines with J gene TRBJ2-2; D unresolved. This CDR3 spans 14 amino acids. From germline, CDR1 is LNHNV and CDR2 YYDKDF (reference sequence). V gave up 0 bases and J gave up 4 bases, with 6 bases separating them.

This clonotype was seen repeatedly, ten times or more. V usage is TRBV7-2 and J usage is TRBJ2-3, with 10 bases fitting TRBD2. The CDR3 length is 16 residues. V lost 4 bases and J lost 2; bases outside the gene matches: 6. Germline lookup yields CDR1 SGHTA and CDR2 FQGNSA. The DNA for the CDR3 is TGTGCCAGCAGCTGGGGACTAGCGCCTAACACAGATACGCAGTATTTT. It yields the protein CASSWGLAPNTDTQYF.

The sample holds many counts of this clonotype. The chain uses TRBV11-2 and TRBJ1-1; no firm D call. V lost 6 bases, J lost 6 bases, and 11 bases lay in between. The CDR3 contains 12 residues. The V gene's germline CDR1 is SGHAT and CDR2 FQNNGV. This CDR3 reads CASSVNRPEAFF. The CDR3 bases are TGTGCCAGCAGTGTGAATAGGCCTGAAGCTTTCTTT.

This clonotype was recorded at least ten times. The chain carries TRBV12-3 or TRBV12-4 and TRBJ1-2; TRBD1 is a possible D gene (5 bases). Trimming stripped 3 bases from V and 7 bases from J, with 21 bases between. This CDR3 is built from 16 residues. The CDR3 DNA sequence: TGTGCCAGCAGTTTGGGGCAGGGCGGTCGGTATGCTGGCTACACCTTC. Residues: CASSLGQGGRYAGYTF.

This clonotype was counted ten times or more. J is TRBJ1-1 and V is TRBV28; perhaps TRBD1 as D (6 bases). CDR1 is MDHEN and CDR2 is SYDVKM in the germline V gene. Trimming took 2 bases from V and 7 from J, leaving 14 bases between them. The CDR3 runs 14 residues. CDR3 residues: CASSLGGLDGEAFF. The CDR3 DNA follows: TGTGCCAGCAGTTTAGGGGGCCTGGATGGTGAAGCTTTCTTT.

This clonotype has ten or more counts. The chain is built from TRBV11-2 and TRBJ2-6; 13 bases are a match to TRBD2. This CDR3 has 18 amino acids. The V segment lost 4 bases and the J segment 4 bases; nucleotides outside the gene matches: 7. Germline V gene sequence: CDR1 SGHAT, CDR2 FQNNGV. The CDR3 coding sequence is TGTGCCAGCAGCTCGGGACTAGCGGGGAACAGAGGGGCCAACGTCCTGACTTTC. Amino acids: CASSSGLAGNRGANVLTF.

The V and J genes are TRBV15 and TRBJ2-7, with D perhaps TRBD1 or TRBD2 (5 bases each). CDR1 and CDR2 from the germline V gene are LNHNV and YYDKDF (reference sequence). CDR3 length: 15 residues. Between the trimmed V and J ends, which lost 1 base and 2 bases, there was a span of 12 bases. This chain's CDR3 is CATSRGRGPTYEQYF. CDR3 nucleotide sequence: TGTGCCACCAGCAGAGGCCGGGGCCCCACCTACGAGCAGTACTTC. Full variable domain (missing parts from reference TRBV15 and TRBJ2-7): DAMVIQNPRYQVTQFGKPVTLSCSQTLNHNVMYWYQQKSSQAPKLLFHYYDKDFNNEADTPDNFQSRRPNTSFCFLDIRSPGLGDTAMYLCATSRGRGPTYEQYFGPGTRLTVT.

This clonotype was detected many times. The V gene is TRBV20-1, the J gene TRBJ1-5, with D maybe TRBD1 (5 bases). CDR1 and CDR2 from the germline V gene are DFQATT and SNEGSKA (reference sequence). The CDR3 is 15 amino acids. The V and J ends lost 6 bases and 1 base respectively, with 16 bases between them. The CDR3 region is CSAAQRGWSNQPQHF. CDR3 coding DNA: TGCAGTGCCGCCCAACGGGGGTGGAGCAATCAGCCCCAGCATTTT.

Remarks on this clonotype: A read error may be the cause here, since a much bigger clone is one base away. J is TRBJ1-5 and V is TRBV5-1; D unresolved. V shed 0 bases and J shed 6 bases, with 13 bases lying between them. This CDR3 has 15 amino acids. Germline values: CDR1 SGHRS, CDR2 YFSETQ. The CDR3 coding sequence is TGCGCCAGCAGCTTGGACGTCGGACCCATTCAGCCCCAGCATTTT. It translates to CASSLDVGPIQPQHF.

The rearrangement joins TRBV29-1 to TRBJ1-2, with unresolved D. The ends were cut back, 6 bases at V and 8 bases at J, with 10 bases in the middle. This CDR3 spans 10 amino acids. CDR1 and CDR2 from the germline V gene are SQVTM and ANQGSEA. DNA of the CDR3: TGCAGCGTCTCCGCAGGAGGCTACACCTTC. Translated, it gives CSVSAGGYTF.

This clonotype showed up just a few times. The rearrangement uses TRBV20-1 and TRBJ1-1, with 7 bases that match TRBD1. Germline assignment: CDR1 DFQATT and CDR2 SNEGSKA (reference sequence). The CDR3 is 14 residues long. With 4 bases clipped from V and 0 bases from J, the junction kept 5 bases outside the gene matches. CDR3 nucleotide sequence: TGCAGTGCTAAGGGACAGCTATTGAACACTGAAGCTTTCTTT. Translating it yields CSAKGQLLNTEAFF.

As regards this clonotype: One end of the junction fails to match germline, which may point to a read error. The chain carries TRBV20-1 and TRBJ1-1; a possible D gene is TRBD1 (5 bases). CDR1 DFQATT and CDR2 SNEGSKA come from the germline V gene (reference sequence). The CDR3 runs 14 residues. The CDR3 DNA reads TGCAGTGTTAGAAAACGAAAGGGGCGCACTGAAGCTTTCTTT. Its protein product is CSVRKRKGRTEAFF.

This clonotype was detected ten times or more. The J gene is TRBJ1-1, the V gene TRBV12-3 or TRBV12-4; a possible D gene is TRBD1 (5 bases). The CDR3 contains 17 residues. Deletions cut 5 bases from V and 1 base from J, with 20 bases between. CDR3 amino acids: CASSPPSFRGANTEAFF. DNA for the CDR3: TGTGCCAGCAGTCCGCCAAGTTTTAGGGGCGCGAACACTGAAGCTTTCTTT.

In this sample, this clonotype turned up many times. The genes are TRBV7-3 and TRBJ1-6; D is uncertain. The CDR3 loop spans 16 amino acids. The V gene lost 5 bases and the J gene lost 5 bases, with 16 bases spanning the gap. CDR1 and CDR2 from the germline V gene are SGHTA and FQGTGA. CDR3 loop: CASSALARLNNSPLHF. CDR3 coding DNA: TGTGCCAGCAGCGCATTAGCGAGACTAAATAATTCACCCCTCCACTTT.

This clonotype was observed many times. The chain joins TRBV7-6 to TRBJ2-1; a weak D match, TRBD2 (6 bases). Germline V gene lookup returns CDR1 SGHVS and CDR2 FNYEAQ. Trimming shortened V by 2 bases and J by 5 bases, and 13 bases separated the two germline ends. The CDR3 runs 15 residues. The CDR3 here is CASSLPAAGNNEQFF. In DNA form, the CDR3 reads TGTGCCAGCAGCTTACCAGCGGCGGGAAACAATGAGCAGTTCTTC.

This clonotype appeared a few times. V and J are TRBV18 and TRBJ1-2; perhaps TRBD1 as D (6 bases). The germline V and J ends were trimmed by 4 bases and 3 bases, with 12 bases remaining between them. Germline assignment: CDR1 KGHSH and CDR2 LQKENI. This CDR3 contains 14 residues. For the CDR3, the DNA is TGTGCCAGCTCACGAGACAGGACAGACTATGGCTACACCTTC. Amino acid sequence: CASSRDRTDYGYTF.

This clonotype was picked up many times. The rearrangement links TRBV2 to TRBJ2-1; 12 nucleotides line up with TRBD2. Looked up from germline, CDR1 is SNHLY and CDR2 is FYNNEI. The CDR3 covers 14 residues. The V and J ends lost 5 bases and 8 bases, in that order; junction bases with no gene match: 4. In DNA, the CDR3 is TGTGCCAGCAGTTGGACTAGCGGGATGGATGAGCAGTTCTTC. It is translated as CASSWTSGMDEQFF. Full variable domain (rest looked up from reference TRBV2 and TRBJ2-1): EPEVTQTPSHQVTQMGQEVILRCVPISNHLYFYWYRQILGQKVEFLVSFYNNEISEKSEIFDDQFSVERPDGSNFTLKIRSTKLEDSAMYFCASSWTSGMDEQFFGPGTRLTVL.

This clonotype has at least ten counts. V gene TRBV6-1 combines with J gene TRBJ1-2; D is ambiguous. The CDR3 has 15 amino acids. V lost 1 base and J 4 bases, leaving 13 bases between the germline ends. Germline assignment: CDR1 MNHNS and CDR2 SASEGT. The CDR3 nucleotides read TGTGCCAGCAGTGAAGTCCGGGCCCCAGGCTATGGCTACACCTTC. Translated, it gives CASSEVRAPGYGYTF.

This clonotype came up many times. The gene calls are TRBV12-3 or TRBV12-4 and TRBJ1-6; D gene uncertain. The germline V and J ends were trimmed by 6 bases and 10 bases, with 16 bases remaining between them. The CDR3 sequence is 14 residues long. The CDR3 loop is CASSRSGRGSPLHF. In nucleotides, the CDR3 is TGTGCCAGCAGCCGGAGCGGGAGAGGGTCACCCCTCCACTTT.

This clonotype showed up many times. The chain couples TRBV7-4 to TRBJ2-1; D gene uncertain. V lost 4 bases to trimming and J lost 5 bases, with 3 bases between them. CDR3 length equals 11 residues. CDR1 and CDR2 (germline): SGHVT, SQSDAQ. The CDR3 region is CASSSNNEQFF. CDR3 nucleotide sequence: TGTGCCAGCAGCTCGAACAATGAGCAGTTCTTC. The variable domain in full, completed from reference TRBV7-4 and TRBJ2-1, reads GAGVSQSPRYKVAKRGRDVALRCDSISGHVTLYWYRQTLGQGSEVLTYSQSDAQRDKSGRPSGRFSAERPERSVSTLKIQRTEQGDSAVYLCASSSNNEQFFGPGTRLTVL.

This clonotype has ten or more counts. The rearrangement links TRBV19 to TRBJ1-6, with 8 bases matching TRBD1. This CDR3 contains 17 residues. Germline V gene data show CDR1 as LNHDA and CDR2 as SQIVND (reference sequence). J lost 7 bases, V lost 2 bases, and 10 bases had no gene match. CDR3 DNA: TGTGCCAGTAGTATACAGGGGGCTGGGACTCGGAATTCACCCCTCCACTTT. Its protein is CASSIQGAGTRNSPLHF.